Following are 7 T cell receptor beta chains from one sample sequenced in a study of blood T cells in healthy people across ages. Sample-barcoded 5' priming and a J-beta primer mix drove a second PCR of about 6 to 11 cycles. Via MiXCR, TCRdb re-called the 5' RACE reads, giving one row per CDR3 protein. Of hundreds of thousands of distinct CDR3 sequences listed, 58% are singletons. Sequenced material: blood. The receptors were gathered from a man aged 30 to 39 in good health.

In this sample, this clonotype turned up once. The chain recombines TRBV14 with TRBJ1-1, with unresolved D. The CDR3 extends over 13 amino acids. Germline CDR1 reads SGHDN; CDR2 reads FVKESK. Trimming took off 2 bases at V and 7 bases at J, with 11 bases between the two ends. CDR3 in DNA: TGTGCCAGCAGCCAACAGAAGGGTCTTGAAGCTTTCTTT. Its protein product is CASSQQKGLEAFF.

The J gene is TRBJ2-7, the V gene TRBV6-5; a possible D gene is TRBD2 (5 bases). The length of the CDR3 is 14 residues. Germline loops: CDR1 MNHEY, CDR2 SVGAGI. Trimming left V 7 bases short and J 3 bases short, with 16 bases between. The CDR3 sequence is CASTDYAVNYEQYF. CDR3 nucleotide sequence: TGTGCCAGCACCGACTACGCGGTAAACTACGAGCAGTACTTC.

This clonotype was counted between two and nine times. The V call is TRBV5-1, the J call TRBJ1-2; 9 bases fit TRBD1. V lost 0 bases and J lost 6; bases outside the gene matches: 6. The germline V gene encodes CDR1 SGHRS and CDR2 YFSETQ. The CDR3 consists of 15 residues. CDR3 in amino acids: CASSLDLQGANGYTF. CDR3 coding DNA: TGCGCCAGCAGCTTGGACCTACAGGGGGCTAATGGCTACACCTTC.

The chain is built from TRBV3-1 and TRBJ2-1; 10 positions match TRBD2. Germline V gene sequence: CDR1 LGHDT, CDR2 YNNKEL (reference sequence). This CDR3 has 17 residues. V lost 4 bases to trimming and J lost 7 bases; unmatched junction nucleotides: 13. As DNA, the CDR3 is TGTGCCAGCAGCCTCCTCATAGAGCGGGGGGGCCTGAATGAGCAGTTCTTC. It specifies CASSLLIERGGLNEQFF.

The chain couples TRBV25-1 to TRBJ2-1; 9 positions match TRBD2. Losses at the gene ends were 1 base for V and 3 bases for J; bases not matched to a gene: 4. The CDR3 has 16 residues. Germline lookup yields CDR1 MGHDK and CDR2 SYGVNS. CDR3 DNA: TGTGCCAGCAGTGAATGGGCGGGGGGGCTCTACAATGAGCAGTTCTTC. This encodes CASSEWAGGLYNEQFF.

The CDR3 here is CASSQDRRAYEQYF. The CDR3 coding sequence is TGTGCCAGCTCCCAGGACAGGAGGGCCTACGAGCAGTACTTC. J is TRBJ2-7 and V is TRBV6-1, with D possibly TRBD1 on 7 matching bases. Looked up from germline, CDR1 is MNHNS and CDR2 is SASEGT. The CDR3 is made up of 14 amino acids. Trimming took 8 bases from V and 2 from J, leaving 16 bases between them.

V is TRBV20-1 and J is TRBJ2-3; D call uncertain. Trimming pared 1 base from V and 4 bases from J, leaving 9 bases between. Germline values: CDR1 DFQATT, CDR2 SNEGSKA (reference sequence). The length of the CDR3 is 13 residues. CDR3 sequence: CSARASAADTQYF. In nucleotides, the CDR3 is TGCAGTGCTAGAGCCTCGGCCGCAGATACGCAGTATTTT.